This T cell receptor beta chain was documented in a study of metastatic and nonmetastatic thyroid tumors. The overall study: Repertoire comparison spanned blood and tumor or nodule tissue of malignant and benign thyroid patients. Notes on the study in general: Relative to benign nodules, malignant thyroid tumors were reportedly characterized by significantly elevated TCR beta diversity in blood and tumor.

Thyroid surgery was performed in patients who had received no treatment beforehand. Trimming shortened V by 0 bases and J by 2 bases, and 12 bases separated the two germline ends. The CDR3 is made up of 15 amino acids. CDR1 and CDR2 (germline): SGHRS, YFSETQ. Under the authors' procedure: It was from CDR3 differences across clinicopathological groups that a distant-metastasis classifier for papillary thyroid cancer was built. Using MiXCR, TCRdb re-called clones from the PCR reads. The V and J calls here are based on TCRdb, not the publication. This table has about 4,700 clones, over 35% appearing once. A remark on this clone: Its antigen is not known.

The chain uses TRBV5-1 and TRBJ2-7, with D possibly matching TRBD2 (5 bases). The sample was tumor tissue. The TCR sequence derives from a male donor with papillary thyroid cancer or a benign thyroid nodule (not recorded which). Some clones in this sample may be carry-over from other donors' samples. For the CDR3, the DNA is TGCGCCAGCAGCTTGGCCGCGGGTCCAACCTACGAGCAGTACTTC. As protein: CASSLAAGPTYEQYF.